Listed below are T cell receptor beta chains from one sample, sequenced in a study of PD-L1 blockade in urothelial cancer. Only in-frame clones appear in the TCRdb table, and some are missing; sequencing was by immunoSEQ multiplex PCR. The sample lists roughly 50,000 clones; 70% to 90% were seen once. This specimen was PBMCs, taken around atezolizumab (anti-PD-L1) treatment. All receptors come from a man in his 70s with urothelial cancer. Each CDR3 is given with its conserved first and last residue. D genes are given only for firm matches. Size tells how often a clone was seen (once, few, many) or the class of an expanded clone, and some rows leave it out.

j_call clone_size d_call v_call cdr3_nt cdr3_aa
TRBJ2-1 NA TRBD2 TRBV5-1 TGCGCCAGCAGCTTGGATCAGAGGGACTACCTGTCCCATGAGCAGTTCTTC CASSLDQRDYLSHEQFF
TRBJ1-1 NA TRBD1 TRBV28 TGTGCCGCCGGGACAGCTTATTACACTGAAGCTTTCTTT CAAGTAYYTEAFF
TRBJ2-7 NA NA TRBV2 TGTGCCAGCAGTGATGGCAGGACCTACGAGCAGTACTTC CASSDGRTYEQYF
TRBJ1-1 few NA TRBV19 TGTGCCAGTACGACAGGCGGCTTCTCCACTGAAGCTTTCTTT CASTTGGFSTEAFF
TRBJ2-7 NA TRBD2 TRBV5-1 TGCGCCAGCAGCTTGGAGGCGGGGGGGAGGTCGCGGGAGCAGTACTTC CASSLEAGGRSREQYF
TRBJ2-2 few NA TRBV30 TGTGCCTGGAGCCTGTGGAACCTAGCAGATACCGGGGAGCTGTTTTTT CAWSLWNLADTGELFF
TRBJ1-1 NA TRBD1 TRBV2 TGTGCCAGCAGTAGACAGGGACCGAACACTGAAGCTTTCTTT CASSRQGPNTEAFF
TRBJ2-7 NA TRBD1 TRBV2 TGTGCCAGCAGTGATTCAGTCCTGGGACAGGGAAACTACGAGCAGTACTTC CASSDSVLGQGNYEQYF
TRBJ1-5 NA NA TRBV5-1 TGCGCCAGCAGCTTGGAACACAATCAGCCCCAGCATTTT CASSLEHNQPQHF
TRBJ2-7 NA TRBD1 TRBV28 TGTGCCAGCAGTCCTCACCAGGGACAGGGGGCTTACGAGCAGTACTTC CASSPHQGQGAYEQYF
TRBJ2-5 NA TRBD2 TRBV5-1 TGCGCCAGCAGCGGTACTAGCGGGAGTGGAGGGGAGACCCAGTACTTC CASSGTSGSGGETQYF
TRBJ1-1 NA TRBD1 TRBV28 TGTGCCAGCAGTTTAAGAGGGGGCGATGAAGCTTTCTTT CASSLRGGDEAFF
TRBJ1-1 NA TRBD1 TRBV30 TGTGCCTGGAGTGACAGACAGGGGTTGGGGCCTGAAGCTTTCTTT CAWSDRQGLGPEAFF
TRBJ2-1 NA NA TRBV2 TGTGCCAGCACCCCTTTCAATGAGCAGTTCTTC CASTPFNEQFF
TRBJ2-7 NA TRBD2 TRBV28 TGTGCCAGCAGTTTCCTTGGGGAGGGGAGGCCGGACATTTACGAGCAGTACTTC CASSFLGEGRPDIYEQYF
TRBJ1-1 few NA TRBV13 TGTGCCAGCAGCTTATTCGTTGAAGCTTTCTTT CASSLFVEAFF
TRBJ1-2 few NA TRBV28 TGTGCCAGCAGCACCGTGGGCCAGCACAGCAACTATGGCTACACCTTC CASSTVGQHSNYGYTF
TRBJ1-2 NA NA TRBV2 TGTGCCAGCAGTGAATACGGAGGGGCGATCTATGGCTACACCTTC CASSEYGGAIYGYTF
TRBJ1-2 NA TRBD1 TRBV28 TGTGCCAGCACTAGGGACAGGGGGGTCAACTATGGCTACACCTTC CASTRDRGVNYGYTF
TRBJ2-7 NA NA TRBV28 TGTGCCAGCATCCCCGGCATGCGGCAAAGCTCCTACGAGCAGTACTTC CASIPGMRQSSYEQYF
TRBJ2-1 NA TRBD2 TRBV13 TGTGCCAGCAGCTTCTCGGGACTAGAGGTCGGTGAGCAGTTCTTC CASSFSGLEVGEQFF
TRBJ1-1 NA NA TRBV5-6 TGTGCCAGCAGCGGCGGGACGGCGAACACTGAAGCTTTCTTT CASSGGTANTEAFF
TRBJ1-1 NA NA TRBV7-3 TGTGCCAGCAGCTTGGGGCCCACGAACACTGAAGCTTTCTTT CASSLGPTNTEAFF
TRBJ2-3 once NA TRBV29-1 TGCAGCGTTGAAGCGAATAGACAGACGCAGTATTTT CSVEANRQTQYF
TRBJ1-3 NA TRBD1 TRBV25-1 TGTGCCAGCACCCCTTGGACAGGGGGCCCCTCTGGAAACACCATATATTTT CASTPWTGGPSGNTIYF
TRBJ1-1 NA TRBD1 TRBV6-5 TGTGCCATCTCCAGGGGGGTGAACACTGAAGCTTTCTTT CAISRGVNTEAFF
TRBJ2-7 NA TRBD2 TRBV5-1 TGCGCCAGCAGCTTGGATGGGCTAGCGGGAGGGGACGAGCAGTACTTC CASSLDGLAGGDEQYF
TRBJ1-2 NA NA TRBV5-1 TGCGCCAGCAGTTTGGAACTTAACTATGGCTACACCTTC CASSLELNYGYTF
TRBJ2-7 few TRBD1 TRBV28 TGTGCCAGCAGTTTACCTGACAGGGGACGCGAGCAGTACTTC CASSLPDRGREQYF
TRBJ2-1 NA TRBD2 TRBV7-6 TGTGCCAGCAGCTTAGCGCGTGCTAGCGGGTACAATGAGCAGTTCTTC CASSLARASGYNEQFF
TRBJ1-5 NA NA TRBV10-2 TGCGCCAGCAGTTCAGGGGAAGGCAATCAGCCCCAGCATTTT CASSSGEGNQPQHF
TRBJ1-2 NA TRBD1 TRBV5-1 TGCGCCAGCAGCTTGGGACAGGGGCGGTCAGGCTACACCTTC CASSLGQGRSGYTF
TRBJ2-2 NA NA TRBV27 TGTGCCAGCAGTTTTCTAAGAAACACCGGGGAGCTGTTTTTT CASSFLRNTGELFF
TRBJ2-7 NA TRBD1 TRBV5-6 TGTGCCAGCAGCCCAACGTACAGGGGCGGCGAGCAGTACTTC CASSPTYRGGEQYF
TRBJ1-2 NA NA TRBV19 TGTGCCAGTAGTATCAGTCAGTCTAACTATGGCTACACCTTC CASSISQSNYGYTF
TRBJ1-2 NA NA TRBV11-2 TGTGCCAGCAGCTTAGCCCTACAGGGTGGCTACACCTTC CASSLALQGGYTF
TRBJ2-3 NA TRBD2 TRBV27 TGTGCCAGCAGTACTCAAGGGACTAGCGGACCAGATACGCAGTATTTT CASSTQGTSGPDTQYF
TRBJ2-7 NA TRBD2 TRBV9 TGTGCCAGCAGCGTGAGCGGGAGCAGGGGCGAGCAGTACTTC CASSVSGSRGEQYF
TRBJ2-7 NA TRBD1 TRBV9 TGTGCCAGCAGCGTAGGATCCATGGGACAGGGGGTCTACGAGCAGTACTTC CASSVGSMGQGVYEQYF
TRBJ2-5 NA NA TRBV10-2 TGCGCCAGCAGTGAGTCCGGTCCGGAGACCCAGTACTTC CASSESGPETQYF
TRBJ1-1 NA NA TRBV10-1 TGCGCCAGCACTAGAGCCGGGGACACTGAAGCTTTCTTT CASTRAGDTEAFF
TRBJ2-5 NA NA TRBV5-1 TGCGCCAGCAGCTTGACGGCAGGGAAAGAGACCCAGTACTTC CASSLTAGKETQYF
TRBJ2-5 NA NA TRBV7-6 TGTGCCAGCAGCTTGCTCGGGGAGACTAGTGCGCAAGAGACCCAGTACTTC CASSLLGETSAQETQYF
TRBJ1-4 NA TRBD1 TRBV5-1 TGCGCCAGCAGCGAGACAGGGCTTAATGAAAAACTGTTTTTT CASSETGLNEKLFF
TRBJ1-5 NA NA TRBV28 TGTGCCAGCAGCCCTGGGACACTAAGCAATCAGCCCCAGCATTTT CASSPGTLSNQPQHF
TRBJ2-3 NA TRBD2 TRBV29-1 TGCAGCGTCGGGTTTAGCGGGAAGGGAGATACGCAGTATTTT CSVGFSGKGDTQYF
TRBJ1-1 NA NA TRBV28 TGTGCCAGCAGTTTTATATCAGGGTCGGCTTTCTTT CASSFISGSAFF
TRBJ1-1 NA NA TRBV6-4 TGTGCCAGCAAATTGGACAGTAACACTGAAGCTTTCTTT CASKLDSNTEAFF
TRBJ2-7 NA TRBD1 TRBV6-5 TGTGCCAGCAGGGAGACCGGGACAGGGATCTACGAGCAGTACTTC CASRETGTGIYEQYF
TRBJ2-2 NA TRBD2 TRBV30 TGTGCCTGGAGTGGGCTAGCGGCGAACACCGGGGAGCTGTTTTTT CAWSGLAANTGELFF
TRBJ2-7 once NA TRBV6-1 TGTGCCAGCAGTGAAGCGCTTCGGGAAGAGCAGTACTTC CASSEALREEQYF
TRBJ1-2 NA TRBD1 TRBV6-1 TGTGCCGCCGGGACAGGGTACGACTATGGCTACACCTTC CAAGTGYDYGYTF
TRBJ1-4 NA NA TRBV28 TGTGCCAGCAGGGTATACGGGAATGAAAAACTGTTTTTT CASRVYGNEKLFF
TRBJ1-5 once NA TRBV28 TGTGCCAGCCTCACGGCGGCGAGCAATCAGCCCCAGCATTTT CASLTAASNQPQHF
TRBJ2-7 NA NA TRBV15 TGTGCCACCAGCAGAGACATACCGAGCTCCTACGAGCAGTACTTC CATSRDIPSSYEQYF
TRBJ2-7 few NA TRBV5-1 TGCGCCAGCAGCTTGGCGGCCCAGATGAGGGAGCAGTACTTC CASSLAAQMREQYF
TRBJ2-7 NA TRBD2 TRBV6-6 TGTGCCAGCAGTAGAGGAAGCGGGAGGGCCTCCGAGCAGTACTTC CASSRGSGRASEQYF
TRBJ1-2 NA NA TRBV10-3 TGTGCCATCAGCGCGGGGGATTCTAACTATGGCTACACCTTC CAISAGDSNYGYTF